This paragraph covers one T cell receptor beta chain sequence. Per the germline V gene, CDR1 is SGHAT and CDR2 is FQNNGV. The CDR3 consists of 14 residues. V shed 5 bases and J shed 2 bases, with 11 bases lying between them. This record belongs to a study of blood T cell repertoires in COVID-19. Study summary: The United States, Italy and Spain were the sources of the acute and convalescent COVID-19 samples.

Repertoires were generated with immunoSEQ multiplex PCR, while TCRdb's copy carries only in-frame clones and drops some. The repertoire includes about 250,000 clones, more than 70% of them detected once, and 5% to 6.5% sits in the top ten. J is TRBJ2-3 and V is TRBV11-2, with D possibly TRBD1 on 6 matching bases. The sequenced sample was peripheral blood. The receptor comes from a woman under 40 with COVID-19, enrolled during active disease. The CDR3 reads CASSLGQYTDTQYF. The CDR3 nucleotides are TGTGCCAGCAGCCTAGGACAGTACACAGATACGCAGTATTTT. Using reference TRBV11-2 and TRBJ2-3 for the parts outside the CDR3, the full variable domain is EAGVAQSPRYKIIEKRQSVAFWCNPISGHATLYWYQQILGQGPKLLIQFQNNGVVDDSQLPKDRFSAERLKGVDSTLKIQPAKLEDSAVYLCASSLGQYTDTQYFGPGTRLTVL.